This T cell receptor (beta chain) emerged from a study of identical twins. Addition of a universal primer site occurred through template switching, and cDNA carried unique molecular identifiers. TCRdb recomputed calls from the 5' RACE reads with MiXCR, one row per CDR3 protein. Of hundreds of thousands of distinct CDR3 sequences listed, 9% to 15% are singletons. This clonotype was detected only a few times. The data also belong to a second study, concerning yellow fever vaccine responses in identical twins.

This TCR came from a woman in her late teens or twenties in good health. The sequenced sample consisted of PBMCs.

CDR3 residues: CASSVGSTGLETQYF. The DNA of the CDR3 is TGTGCCAGCAGCGTAGGATCCACGGGATTGGAGACCCAGTACTTC. V gene TRBV9 combines with J gene TRBJ2-5; tentative D call: TRBD2 (5 bases). The germline CDR1 and CDR2 sequences are SGDLS and YYNGEE. V lost 0 bases to trimming and J lost 5 bases, with 14 bases between them. There are 15 residues in the CDR3.